Detailed here is one T cell receptor beta chain. What it binds is unknown. PCR used 60 Vbeta primers and 13 Jbeta primers. The data were produced by immunoSEQ multiplex PCR, yet TCRdb's version contains in-frame clones alone and is incomplete. The sample table includes tens of thousands of clones. The data derive from a study of cytomegalovirus exposure and HLA in healthy donors. General observations from the study: While the bulk of TCR sequences proved rare, some public TCRs turned up in many donors. The classifier reportedly diagnosed cytomegalovirus status with high specificity and sensitivity. In terms of immune exposure information, only CMV serostatus was available. In a later analysis, HLA-C alleles had the fewest associated TCRs, DRB1 alleles the most.

V was cut by 4 bases and J by 6 bases, with 13 bases left in between. Germline CDR1 reads MNHEY; CDR2 reads SMNVEV (reference sequence). The CDR3 runs to 14 residues. The rearrangement uses TRBV27 and TRBJ1-5, with D possibly TRBD1 on 6 matching bases. The specimen sequenced was PBMCs. This TCR came from a man aged 40-50 years in good health and CMV-seronegative. CDR3 amino acids: CASSSLQGAQPQHF. The CDR3, as DNA: TGTGCCAGCAGTTCATTACAGGGAGCTCAGCCCCAGCATTTT.